Listed below are T cell receptor beta chains from one sample, sequenced in a study of cytomegalovirus exposure and HLA in healthy donors. TCRdb's copy holds only in-frame clones and misses some; the assay was immunoSEQ multiplex PCR. The repertoire holds about 81,000 clones, with 77% as singletons. The sequencing sample was made of PBMCs. These receptors all stem from a man between 50 and 59 years old in good health and CMV-seropositive. Each CDR3 is given with its conserved first and last residue. Fields, in order: D gene, V gene, clone size, J gene, CDR3 DNA, CDR3 protein. The D gene is left open where the match is weak. Clone size, where shown, is once, few, many, or a class for clones that have expanded.

>TRBD2|TRBV5-1|.|TRBJ2-3
TGCGCCAGCAGCTTAGAGACTAGCGGGTGGAGAGGAGATACGCAGTATTTT
CASSLETSGWRGDTQYF
>.|TRBV6-5|.|TRBJ1-2
TGTGCCAGCAGTTACTCGAGAGGGGGACAACGGGGCTACACCTTC
CASSYSRGGQRGYTF
>TRBD1|TRBV27|once|TRBJ1-5
TGTGCCAGCAGTTTACAGGGGGGCGGACAGCCCCAGCATTTT
CASSLQGGGQPQHF
>TRBD2|TRBV7-9|once|TRBJ2-1
TGTTCCAGCAGCTCAAAGCGGGGGACCGCCTCCAATGAGCAGTTCTTC
CSSSSKRGTASNEQFF
>TRBD1|TRBV19|.|TRBJ1-6
TGTGCCAGTAGTATAGGACTCGGACAGGGGGGTTATTCACCCCTCCACTTT
CASSIGLGQGGYSPLHF
>.|TRBV28|.|TRBJ2-1
TGTGCCAGCAGCTTCAGCGTTGGGGAGCAGTTCTTC
CASSFSVGEQFF
>TRBD2|TRBV12-5|.|TRBJ2-1
TGTGCTAGTGGTTTAGGGCTAGCGGGAAAGAATGAGCAGTTCTTC
CASGLGLAGKNEQFF
>.|TRBV27|.|TRBJ2-3
TGTGCCAGCAGTTTCACTAGCCCCCAGGGGGGTACAGATACGCAGTATTTT
CASSFTSPQGGTDTQYF
>.|TRBV11-2|.|TRBJ2-3
TGTGCCAGCAGCTTAGGGGCCAGCTCTAGCACAGATACGCAGTATTTT
CASSLGASSSTDTQYF
>.|TRBV4-1|few|TRBJ2-5
TGCGCCAGCAGAGGACTGCAAGAGACCCAGTACTTC
CASRGLQETQYF
>TRBD1|TRBV30|.|TRBJ2-6
TGTGCCTGGACGAGGGGGCGAACTCGCTCTGGGGCCAACGTCCTGACTTTC
CAWTRGRTRSGANVLTF
>.|TRBV6-4|.|TRBJ1-5
TGTGCCAGCAGTGAAGAGGGTAATCAGCCCCAGCATTTT
CASSEEGNQPQHF
>TRBD1|TRBV5-4|.|TRBJ2-5
TGTGCCAGCAGCTCAGGACAGGGTTTCCAAGAGACCCAGTACTTC
CASSSGQGFQETQYF
>TRBD1|TRBV7-8|.|TRBJ1-5
TGTGCCAGCAGCTTAGCGATGAGGACAGGCACCAATCAGCCCCAGCATTTT
CASSLAMRTGTNQPQHF
>TRBD1|TRBV6-4|.|TRBJ1-1
TGTGCCAGCAGACAGGGGGTTACTGAAGCTTTCTTT
CASRQGVTEAFF
>.|TRBV4-3|.|TRBJ1-2
TGCGCCAGCAGCCAAGGGACCGGCAGGGAAGCAGGCGCGTATGGCTACACCTTC
CASSQGTGREAGAYGYTF
>.|TRBV19|.|TRBJ2-2
TGTGCCAGTAGTATAGGGCCCGGGGGCGGGGAGCTGTTTTTT
CASSIGPGGGELFF
>.|TRBV5-1|.|TRBJ2-3
TGCGCCAGCAGCTTCCCCGAGGCAGATACGCAGTATTTT
CASSFPEADTQYF
>TRBD2|TRBV5-1|.|TRBJ2-3
TGCGCCAGCAGCTATACTAGCGGGAGTAACACAGATACGCAGTATTTT
CASSYTSGSNTDTQYF
>.|TRBV5-4|once|TRBJ1-1
TGTGCCAGCAGCCTGTGGGCGGGTTCCGGAGCTTTCTTT
CASSLWAGSGAFF
>TRBD1|TRBV14|.|TRBJ2-7
TGTGCCAGCAGGGACAGGGGGTCCTACGAGCAGTACTTC
CASRDRGSYEQYF
>.|TRBV14|few|TRBJ1-1
TGTGCCAGCAGCCTCGGCAGGGGGAACACTGAAGCTTTCTTT
CASSLGRGNTEAFF
>TRBD1|TRBV27|.|TRBJ2-1
TGTGCCAGCAGTTCCCGGGACAGGGGGCTAAATGAGCAGTTCTTC
CASSSRDRGLNEQFF
>.|TRBV2|.|TRBJ2-1
TGTGCCAGCATGGAGACTAGCAATGAGCAGTTCTTC
CASMETSNEQFF
>.|TRBV7-9|.|TRBJ2-1
TGTGCCAGCAGCAAGGGTACTAAGGGGTATGAGCAGTTCTTC
CASSKGTKGYEQFF
>TRBD1|TRBV7-9|.|TRBJ2-2
TGTTCCAGCAGCCGACCGGGACAGGGGAACACCGGGGAGCTGTTTTTT
CSSSRPGQGNTGELFF
>TRBD1|TRBV7-9|few|TRBJ1-2
TGTGCCAGCAGCTCACAGGGGAACTATGGCTACACCTTC
CASSSQGNYGYTF
>TRBD2|TRBV6-1|.|TRBJ2-4
TGTGCCATCCGAGATGGCGGGGGGAACATTCAGTACTTC
CAIRDGGGNIQYF
>TRBD2|TRBV4-3|few|TRBJ2-7
TGCGCCAGCAGCCACTTGGACTTGGCTAGCGGCAATGTCTACGAGCAGTACTTC
CASSHLDLASGNVYEQYF
>.|TRBV29-1|once|TRBJ2-2
TGCAGCGTTGTAGTCGGAGGAGGCGGGGAGCTGTTTTTT
CSVVVGGGGELFF
>TRBD1|TRBV6-5|once|TRBJ2-7
TGTGCCAGCAGTTACAGGACAGGGTATAGAGAGCAGTACTTC
CASSYRTGYREQYF
>.|TRBV19|.|TRBJ2-4
TGTGCCAGTAGTGTAACAGGGTATGGCAAAAACATTCAGTACTTC
CASSVTGYGKNIQYF
>.|TRBV7-2|few|TRBJ1-2
TGTGCCAGCAGCTTAGAACGGGTGGCCAACTATGGCTACACCTTC
CASSLERVANYGYTF
>TRBD1|TRBV18|.|TRBJ2-7
TGTGCCAGCTCACCCTTACGGGAGTGGGGGACAGGTCTGAACCCCAACGAGCAGTACTTC
CASSPLREWGTGLNPNEQYF
>TRBD1|TRBV6-1|.|TRBJ1-5
TGTGCCAGCCGGGCGGGACAGGACTCAGGGCCCCAGCATTTT
CASRAGQDSGPQHF
>.|TRBV19|.|TRBJ1-6
TGTGCCAGTAGCCGAGCAGGTCAAGTAGAAGGATCACCCCTCCACTTT
CASSRAGQVEGSPLHF
>TRBD1|TRBV2|.|TRBJ1-3
TGTGCCAGCAGTCTACCGGGACAGGGATCTGGAAACACCATATATTTT
CASSLPGQGSGNTIYF
>.|TRBV7-9|.|TRBJ1-5
TGTGCCAGCAGCTTCGGAGCGGATCAGCCCCAGCATTTT
CASSFGADQPQHF
>TRBD2|TRBV5-3|.|TRBJ2-7
TGTGCCAGAAGCTTGGTGGGAGGGGTGGGTTCGTACGAGCAGTACTTC
CARSLVGGVGSYEQYF
>TRBD1|TRBV11-3|.|TRBJ1-5
TGTGCCAGCAGCTTAGGAGACAGGGAGAATCAGCCCCAGCATTTT
CASSLGDRENQPQHF
>TRBD2|TRBV5-1|few|TRBJ2-6
TGCGCCAGCAGCACGGGAGGGGTATCAGGGGCCAACGTCCTGACTTTC
CASSTGGVSGANVLTF
>TRBD2|TRBV5-8|.|TRBJ2-1
TGTGCCAGCAGCTTTACTAGCGGGAGCTACAATGAGCAGTTCTTC
CASSFTSGSYNEQFF
>.|TRBV11-3|.|TRBJ1-2
TGTGCCAGCAGCTTATTTCGGGATCCAGGTTTTGGTGGCTACACCTTC
CASSLFRDPGFGGYTF
>TRBD1|TRBV30|.|TRBJ1-2
TGTGCCTGGCGGCGGACAGGGTTGAACTATGGCTACACCTTC
CAWRRTGLNYGYTF
>TRBD2|TRBV7-8|.|TRBJ2-3
TGTGCCAGCAGGGGGGGTTCTAGCGGGAGTATGGATACGCAGTATTTT
CASRGGSSGSMDTQYF
>.|TRBV7-9|once|TRBJ2-1
TGTTCCAGCAGTTTTGACAAATACAATGAGCAGTTCTTC
CSSSFDKYNEQFF
>TRBD1|TRBV4-1|.|TRBJ2-4
TGCGCCAGCAGCCAAGATCTCGGGACAGGGCTAAACATTCAGTACTTC
CASSQDLGTGLNIQYF
>TRBD1|TRBV10-3|.|TRBJ1-2
TGTGCCATCAGTGAGTCTCGGGACAGAAGTATTGGCTACACCTTC
CAISESRDRSIGYTF
>.|TRBV7-8|.|TRBJ2-2
TGTGCCAGCAGCTTAGCGTCGGGATTGGTCGGGGAGCTGTTTTTT
CASSLASGLVGELFF
>TRBD1|TRBV2|.|TRBJ1-2
TGTGCCAGCGGAGACAGGGTCAACTATGGCTACACCTTC
CASGDRVNYGYTF
>TRBD1|TRBV19|few|TRBJ2-5
TGTGCCAGTAGTATTGGAGGACAGGGAACTCAAGAGACCCAGTACTTC
CASSIGGQGTQETQYF
>.|TRBV21-1|.|TRBJ2-6
TGTGCCAGCAGCAAAGATGGAGGGGGGGCCCTTGGGGCCAACGTCCTGACTTTC
CASSKDGGGALGANVLTF
>.|TRBV7-9|.|TRBJ1-4
TGTGCCAGCAGCCAAGATAGCGGTGAAAAACTGTTTTTT
CASSQDSGEKLFF
>.|TRBV4-2|.|TRBJ2-7
TGTGCCAGCAGCCAAGCGCAGACTACTCCCTACGAGCAGTACTTC
CASSQAQTTPYEQYF
>.|TRBV19|few|TRBJ1-4
TGTGCCAGTAGCCGCGGGGGCCCGGTCACCCCAGAACGAAAACTGTTTTTT
CASSRGGPVTPERKLFF
>TRBD2|TRBV15|.|TRBJ2-2
TGTGCCACCAGCAGATCTAGCGGGAGTCCCGGGGAGCTGTTTTTT
CATSRSSGSPGELFF
>.|TRBV28|.|TRBJ1-3
TGTGCCAGCAGTTTCCCCAGGGCTGGAAACACCATATATTTT
CASSFPRAGNTIYF
>.|TRBV27|.|TRBJ1-5
TGTGCCAGCAGCGCCGGGACACCGACCAATCAGCCCCAGCATTTT
CASSAGTPTNQPQHF
>TRBD2|TRBV29-1|.|TRBJ2-6
TGCAGCGCCGCGGGAGACCTCTCTGGGGCCAACGGCCTGACTTTC
CSAAGDLSGANGLTF